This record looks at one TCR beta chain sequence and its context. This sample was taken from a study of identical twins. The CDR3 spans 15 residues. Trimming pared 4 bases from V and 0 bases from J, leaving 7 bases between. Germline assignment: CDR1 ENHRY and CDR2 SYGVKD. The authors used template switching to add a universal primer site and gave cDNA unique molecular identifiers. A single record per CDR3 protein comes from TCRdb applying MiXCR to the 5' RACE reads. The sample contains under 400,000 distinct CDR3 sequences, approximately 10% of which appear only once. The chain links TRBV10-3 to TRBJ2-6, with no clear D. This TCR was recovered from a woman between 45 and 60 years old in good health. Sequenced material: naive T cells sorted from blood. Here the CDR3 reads CAISVIPSGANVLTF. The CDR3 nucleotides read TGTGCCATCAGTGTGATCCCCTCTGGGGCCAACGTCCTGACTTTC.